This TCR beta chain was identified during a study of OX40 agonist ivuxolimab in advanced cancers. Study-level information: Allowance was made for prior anti-PD-1, anti-PD-L1 or anti-CTLA-4 therapy, and roughly 40% had some.

Exclusion applied to patients with autoimmune disease history or systemic immunosuppression. Notes on the study in general: Patients who responded partially at 0.1-3.0 mg/kg showed clonal expansion ranking among the lowest.

The V end was cut by 0 bases, the J end by 7 bases, with 19 bases between. The length of the CDR3 is 16 residues. Germline-derived CDR1 and CDR2 are SGHRS and YFSETQ. With regard to this clone: Its antigen remains unknown.

Clones were read by immunoSEQ multiplex PCR, and TCRdb kept only the in-frame ones, dropping some. The table shows more than 40,000 clones, with about nine tenths occurring only once. The sequence came from an adult with an advanced solid tumor such as melanoma, head and neck, liver or kidney cancer. This sequence joins TRBV5-1 and TRBJ1-2; D call uncertain. The material was CD4+ or CD8+ T cells sorted from blood, obtained in a trial of the OX40 agonist ivuxolimab. Here the CDR3 reads CASSLATRAPVSGYTF. CDR3 nucleotides: TGCGCCAGCAGCTTGGCGACGAGGGCGCCGGTCTCTGGCTACACCTTC.